These T cell receptor beta chains were read from a single sample in a study of cytomegalovirus exposure and HLA in healthy donors. Sequenced by immunoSEQ multiplex PCR; TCRdb stores in-frame clones only, minus some. In the table there are about 160,000 clones, roughly 91% of which are singletons. Material for sequencing was PBMCs. The receptors were sampled from a man younger than 30 in good health and CMV-seropositive. Both conserved end residues are part of each CDR3. The D gene is left open where the match is weak. Size is stated for part of the rows, as once, few or many counts, or as a class when the clone is expanded.

d_gene	v_gene	j_gene	abundance	CDR3nt	CDR3aa
TRBD1	TRBV9	TRBJ2-3	-	TGTGCCAGCAGCGTAGAGGGGGGACAGGGTACAGATACGCAGTATTTT	CASSVEGGQGTDTQYF
TRBD2	TRBV30	TRBJ2-2	few	TGTGCCTGGGCCCCGGGACTAGGAACCGGGGAGCTGTTTTTT	CAWAPGLGTGELFF
TRBD1	TRBV27	TRBJ1-1	-	TGTGCCAGCAGCGAAGGACAGGGAAGAAAGGGCACTGAAGCTTTCTTT	CASSEGQGRKGTEAFF
-	TRBV7-9	TRBJ2-1	-	TGTGCCAGCAGCTCCAGGTCCTACAATGAGCAGTTCTTC	CASSSRSYNEQFF
TRBD1	TRBV28	TRBJ2-5	-	TGTGCCAGCAGTTTAGGCGACAGGGGCACGGGGGAGACCCAGTACTTC	CASSLGDRGTGETQYF
-	TRBV27	TRBJ1-1	-	TGTGCCAGCAGTTCGGCAGGGGATGTCTGGGATCTCAACACTGAAGCTTTCTTT	CASSSAGDVWDLNTEAFF
-	TRBV7-6	TRBJ2-3	-	TGTGCCAGCAGCTTAGCAGTGGGCGGGAGCACAGATACGCAGTATTTT	CASSLAVGGSTDTQYF
-	TRBV7-9	TRBJ2-7	-	TGTGCCAGCAGCCACCTGATACTAATGGGGCCAAGTAACTACGAGCAGTACTTC	CASSHLILMGPSNYEQYF
-	TRBV5-1	TRBJ1-4	-	TGCGCCAGCAGCTTGGGACAGACTTCAGTACGGAATGAAAAACTGTTTTTT	CASSLGQTSVRNEKLFF
-	TRBV19	TRBJ1-2	few	TGTGCCAGTAGTTCGTGGGGTCAGGGAGGCTACACCTTC	CASSSWGQGGYTF
-	TRBV19	TRBJ1-5	few	TGTGCCAGTAGACAGACTAGCTTTGGGAATCAGCCCCAGCATTTT	CASRQTSFGNQPQHF
TRBD2	TRBV27	TRBJ2-4	-	TGTGCCAGCATATTGACCCTAGCGGCTAATCAGTACTTC	CASILTLAANQYF
-	TRBV4-2	TRBJ1-4	-	TGTGCCAGCAGCCAAGCTCAGGGATCAACTAATGAAAAACTGTTTTTT	CASSQAQGSTNEKLFF
-	TRBV25-1	TRBJ1-3	-	TGTGCCAGCAGTGAATATAATGACAGACTAGGGGGAAACACCATATATTTT	CASSEYNDRLGGNTIYF
TRBD2	TRBV7-2	TRBJ2-1	-	TGTGCCAGCACCCCGTGGACTAGCGGATACAATGAGCAGTTCTTC	CASTPWTSGYNEQFF
TRBD1	TRBV4-2	TRBJ1-3	-	TGTGCCAGCAGCCTGGGTGGACAGGGCATTGTGTATGGAAACACCATATATTTT	CASSLGGQGIVYGNTIYF
TRBD1	TRBV7-3	TRBJ1-1	-	TGTGCCAGCAGCAATACCGACCCGGGACAGGGGAGGACTTTCTTT	CASSNTDPGQGRTFF
-	TRBV5-1	TRBJ1-2	-	TGCGCCAGCAGCTTGGACGGCACAGGGAGTGGTAGGAACTATGGCTACACCTTC	CASSLDGTGSGRNYGYTF
-	TRBV27	TRBJ1-5	-	TGTGCCAGCAGTCCTACCGGGATGAGTCCCCAGCATTTT	CASSPTGMSPQHF
-	TRBV28	TRBJ2-2	-	TGTGCCAGCAGTTTATCGGCCGGGGAGCTGTTTTTT	CASSLSAGELFF
-	TRBV27	TRBJ2-1	-	TGTGCCAGCAGTTTAAATGGGGGCGCCTATCCTGAGCAGTTCTTC	CASSLNGGAYPEQFF
TRBD1	TRBV30	TRBJ2-5	-	TGTGCCTGGAGTGGGGACAGGGGATGGCAGGAGACCCAGTACTTC	CAWSGDRGWQETQYF
TRBD1	TRBV30	TRBJ2-7	-	TGTGCCTGGAGCCCCGACCCAGGGGGCTCCTACGAGCAGTACTTC	CAWSPDPGGSYEQYF
TRBD2	TRBV28	TRBJ2-1	-	TGTGCCAGCAGAATACAGAAAGCGGGAGCGGGCCTCTACAATGAGCAGTTCTTC	CASRIQKAGAGLYNEQFF
-	TRBV5-1	TRBJ1-4	-	TGCGCCAGCAGATCTCTTGCTATGGAAAAACTGTTTTTT	CASRSLAMEKLFF
TRBD1	TRBV19	TRBJ1-1	-	TGTGCCAGTACTCAGGGGGTATTGGGCACTGAAGCTTTCTTT	CASTQGVLGTEAFF
TRBD1	TRBV5-5	TRBJ2-6	-	TGTGCCAGCAGCCCCTGGGTGATGGACAGGACTGGGGCCAACGTCCTGACTTTC	CASSPWVMDRTGANVLTF
-	TRBV6-5	TRBJ1-2	-	TGTGCCAGCAGTGGGGTACAGGGCACCGGTGGCTACACCTTC	CASSGVQGTGGYTF
TRBD1	TRBV19	TRBJ1-2	-	TGTGCCAGTAGCAGGACAGGGGACCATGGCTACACCTTC	CASSRTGDHGYTF
TRBD1	TRBV6-1	TRBJ2-7	-	TGTGCCAGCTCCCGGGACAGCTTTTCCTACGAGCAGTACTTC	CASSRDSFSYEQYF
-	TRBV6-6	TRBJ1-1	-	TGTGCCAGCACGCGGGGGGAAGGGAACACTGAAGCTTTCTTT	CASTRGEGNTEAFF
-	TRBV2	TRBJ2-5	-	TGTGCCACCCAAACTTATTTAGCAGTCCAAGAGACCCAGTACTTC	CATQTYLAVQETQYF
TRBD2	TRBV7-8	TRBJ2-3	-	TGTGCCAGCAGCCCGATGGGCGGGGGGTACACAGATACGCAGTATTTT	CASSPMGGGYTDTQYF
-	TRBV10-2	TRBJ1-2	-	TGCGCCAGCGGGGGGGGACGGCTCTATGGCTACACCTTC	CASGGGRLYGYTF
TRBD1	TRBV7-9	TRBJ1-1	-	TGTGCCAGCAGCTTAGGGGGGACAGTGAACACTGAAGCTTTCTTT	CASSLGGTVNTEAFF
TRBD2	TRBV5-5	TRBJ2-3	-	TGTGCCAGCAGTTCAACTGGGACTAGCGGAGTTAGCACAGATACGCAGTATTTT	CASSSTGTSGVSTDTQYF
-	TRBV4-1	TRBJ1-4	-	TGCGCCAGCAGCCAACCCGGATGGTCGTCGGGGGATGAAAAACTGTTTTTT	CASSQPGWSSGDEKLFF
-	TRBV18	TRBJ1-2	-	TGTGCCAGCTCGCAAACCGGGACTAACTATGGCTACACCTTC	CASSQTGTNYGYTF
-	TRBV7-9	TRBJ1-2	-	TGTGCCAGCAGCTCCCAGACCTTAACAGGCCCTCTTAACTATGGCTACACCTTC	CASSSQTLTGPLNYGYTF
TRBD1	TRBV5-6	TRBJ1-2	-	TGTGCCAGCAGCCGGCGGTGGGACAGGGGGCGTGGTGGCTACACCTTC	CASSRRWDRGRGGYTF
TRBD1	TRBV7-6	TRBJ1-5	-	TGTGCCAGCAGCTTAGAGGGGGCAGAGGATCAGCCCCAGCATTTT	CASSLEGAEDQPQHF
-	TRBV27	TRBJ1-1	-	TGTGCCAGCAGTTTATCGACAACACTTATGAACACTGAAGCTTTCTTT	CASSLSTTLMNTEAFF
TRBD2	TRBV7-3	TRBJ2-2	-	TGTGCCAGCAGCCCCGCGCGGCTAGCGGGAGCGAACACCGGGGAGCTGTTTTTT	CASSPARLAGANTGELFF
TRBD2	TRBV27	TRBJ2-5	-	TGTGCCAGCAGTCTATATTCCGGGACTAGCGGGGCTCAAGAGACCCAGTACTTC	CASSLYSGTSGAQETQYF
-	TRBV14	TRBJ2-2	-	TGTGCCAGCAGCCAAGTAACAGGGATGAACACCGGGGAGCTGTTTTTT	CASSQVTGMNTGELFF